This record looks at one TCR beta chain sequence and its context. Ten or more counts support this clonotype. The antigen this receptor binds is unknown. Nothing much larger sits one base from this clone, and base qualities are not available. The library was made by PCR. The data were produced on an Illumina HiSeq 2500. To normalize quantification of the TCRbeta repertoire, the TCR libraries were built with molecular barcoding that relied on unique molecular identifiers. TCRdb passed the public sequencing reads through fastp at Q25 and MiXCR, retaining productive beta sequences. Entries are consolidated by CDR3 protein sequence, retaining the most common genes and DNA. A total of a few hundred thousand distinct CDR3 sequences appear in this sample, roughly 14% of them only once. Clones ranked in the top ten supply approximately 4.3% of the sample. The sample is drawn from a study of T-cell reconstitution after alpha-beta-depleted transplantation in children (dated by TCRdb to about 2016). Turning to the overall study: T-cell immune reconstitution after TCRalphabeta/CD19-depleted allogeneic hematopoietic cell transplantation in children was quantitatively tracked in the study by means of TCR repertoire profiling.

Counted from cysteine to phenylalanine, this CDR3 has 14 amino acids. Just CDR3 DNA is preserved here, 42 bases in frame from base 1. V is cut by 6 bases and J by 3 bases, and the space between the germline ends is 12 bases. The input for sequencing was PBMCs, taken from the stem cell graft. This clonotype originated in a human donor who donated a stem cell graft to a child with Fanconi anemia. This chain is built from TRBV12-3 or TRBV12-4 and TRBJ1-5; possibly the D gene is TRBD1, per 5 matching bases. For the CDR3, the sequence is CASSRGLDNQPQHF. The DNA sequence follows: TGTGCCAGCAGCCGGGGACTAGACAATCAGCCCCAGCATTTT.